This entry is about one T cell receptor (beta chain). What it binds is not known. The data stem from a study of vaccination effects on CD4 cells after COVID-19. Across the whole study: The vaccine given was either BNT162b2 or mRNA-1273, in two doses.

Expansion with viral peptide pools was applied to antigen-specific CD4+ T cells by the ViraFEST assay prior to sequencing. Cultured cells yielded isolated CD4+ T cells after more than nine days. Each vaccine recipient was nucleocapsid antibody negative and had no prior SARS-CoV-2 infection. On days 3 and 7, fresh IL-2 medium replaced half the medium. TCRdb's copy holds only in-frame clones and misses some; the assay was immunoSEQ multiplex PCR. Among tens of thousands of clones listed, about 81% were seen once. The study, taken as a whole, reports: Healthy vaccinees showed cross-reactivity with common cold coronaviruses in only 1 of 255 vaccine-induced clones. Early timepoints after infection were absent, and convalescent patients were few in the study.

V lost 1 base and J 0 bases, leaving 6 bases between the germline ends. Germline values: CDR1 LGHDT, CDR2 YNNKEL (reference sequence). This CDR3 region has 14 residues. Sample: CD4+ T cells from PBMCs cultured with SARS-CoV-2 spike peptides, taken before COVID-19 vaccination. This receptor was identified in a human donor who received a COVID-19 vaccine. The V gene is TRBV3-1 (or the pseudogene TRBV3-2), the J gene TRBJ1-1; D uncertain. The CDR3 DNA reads TGTGCCAGCAGCCAAGTACATTTGAACACTGAAGCTTTCTTT. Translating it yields CASSQVHLNTEAFF.